This T cell receptor beta chain derives from a study of OX40 agonist ivuxolimab in advanced cancers. Overall study context: The eligibility criteria allowed prior anti-PD-1, anti-PD-L1 or anti-CTLA-4 therapy, and 40% had some.

The CDR3 is 15 amino acids. Germline V gives CDR1 SGHRS, CDR2 YFSETQ. Trimming pared 4 bases from V and 1 base from J, leaving 14 bases between. With regard to this clone: Its matching antigen is unknown.

Study outcomes and limitations: CD8+ T cells showed, on average, more clonal expansion than CD4+ cells.

The table came from immunoSEQ multiplex PCR; TCRdb's copy has only in-frame clones and leaves some out. The table records almost 70,000 clones, roughly nine tenths of them present only once. The receptor comes from an adult with an advanced solid tumor such as melanoma, head and neck, liver or kidney cancer. Sample: CD4+ or CD8+ T cells sorted from blood, taken in a trial of the OX40 agonist ivuxolimab. The chain has TRBV5-1 and TRBJ1-1, with D uncertain. The CDR3 nucleotides read TGCGCCAGCAGCCCCGGTGGAAGCGGGAACACTGAAGCTTTCTTT. Translation gives CASSPGGSGNTEAFF.